Sequencing of this T cell receptor (beta chain) was carried out in a study of cytomegalovirus exposure and HLA in healthy donors. For the study at large: Researchers found that about four fifths of fewer than 450 genotyped donors fell within the Caucasian-associated ancestry cluster.

Whole-study findings and limits: When analyzed later, a missense DCLRE1C variant was found to be linked to TCR beta V- and J-gene trimming. Roughly uniform depth of sequencing across donors was assumed in presence/absence analyses.

This clone was recorded once. The antigen remains undetermined. V lost 5 bases and J lost 1, with 19 bases in between. The CDR3 runs 16 residues. Germline V CDR1 and CDR2: SGDLS, YYNGEE. PCR used 60 Vbeta primers and 13 Jbeta primers. Sequenced by immunoSEQ multiplex PCR; TCRdb stores in-frame clones only, minus some. The sample lists around 58,000 clones; under 85% were seen once. Sequencing input: PBMCs. The gene calls are TRBV9 and TRBJ2-7; D unclear. This receptor was obtained from a male donor in good health and CMV-seropositive. CDR3 residues: CASSLFGTDESYEQYF. The DNA for the CDR3 is TGTGCCAGCAGTCTCTTCGGAACAGACGAATCCTACGAGCAGTACTTC.